The 6 T cell receptor beta chains given below trace back to one sample, sequenced in a study of T cells in Graves' hyperthyroidism and ophthalmopathy. Researchers amplified the TCR beta CDR3 regions from RNA transcripts. TCR CDR3 underwent first-round RT-PCR with the HTBI primer set. TCRdb reprocessed the multiplex PCR reads with MiXCR, giving one entry per CDR3 protein. The table shows a few hundred thousand distinct CDR3 sequences, with 15% occurring only once. Sequencing input: blood. The receptor set was obtained from a woman under 40 with Graves' hyperthyroidism.

This clonotype was detected a few times. This chain links TRBV20-1 with TRBJ2-3; 8 bases map to TRBD2. This CDR3 has 16 residues. Losses at the gene ends were 0 bases for V and 2 bases for J; bases not matched to a gene: 7. Germline CDR1 is DFQATT and CDR2 is SNEGSKA (reference sequence). The CDR3 DNA is TGCAGTGCTAGAGATAGAGTAGCGGGATACACAGATACGCAGTATTTT. The encoded protein is CSARDRVAGYTDTQYF.

The gene calls are TRBV2 and TRBJ2-5; 9 bases match TRBD1. This CDR3 has 17 amino acids. Germline values: CDR1 SNHLY, CDR2 FYNNEI. Germline trimming cut 7 bases from V and 5 bases from J; bases unmatched to any gene: 17. CDR3 amino acids: CASNSETGGVFKETQYF. The CDR3 nucleotides are TGTGCCAGCAATTCCGAGACAGGGGGAGTCTTTAAGGAGACCCAGTACTTC.

A few counts support this clonotype. V is TRBV20-1 and J is TRBJ2-5; D not certain. CDR3 size: 13 residues. From germline, CDR1 is DFQATT and CDR2 SNEGSKA (reference sequence). V was trimmed by 0 bases and J by 0 bases, leaving 5 bases between them. The CDR3 DNA reads TGCAGTGCTAGAGATACGTACCAAGAGACCCAGTACTTC. Protein: CSARDTYQETQYF.

This clonotype was seen more than once but under ten times. The gene calls are TRBV20-1 and TRBJ2-4, with D possibly TRBD1 on 5 matching bases. Germline V gene sequence: CDR1 DFQATT, CDR2 SNEGSKA (reference sequence). Trimming took 5 bases from V and 1 from J, leaving 9 bases between them. This CDR3 contains 13 residues. CDR3 loop: CSAVRGAKNIQYF. The DNA of the CDR3 is TGCAGTGCTGTAAGGGGTGCCAAAAACATTCAGTACTTC.

This clonotype appeared many times. The chain links TRBV2 to TRBJ2-1; 13 bases fit TRBD2. Germline V gene sequence: CDR1 SNHLY, CDR2 FYNNEI. The CDR3 length is 14 residues. Unmatched junction bases numbered 3, after V lost 6 bases and J lost 7 bases. The CDR3 DNA sequence: TGTGCCAGCAGAGCGGGACTAGCGGGAAATGAGCAGTTCTTC. Its translation: CASRAGLAGNEQFF.

This clonotype was counted ten times or more. V gene TRBV7-2 combines with J gene TRBJ1-5; no clear D gene. There are 12 residues in the CDR3. Trimming took 6 bases from V and 7 from J, leaving 10 bases between them. Germline V gene data show CDR1 as SGHTA and CDR2 as FQGNSA. CDR3 DNA: TGTGCCAGCAGTCGCGAATGGCAGCCCCAGCATTTT. It encodes CASSREWQPQHF.